This T cell receptor (beta chain) was obtained from a study of PD-1 blockade in mismatch repair-deficient tumors. Study in general: Patients had around twelve mismatch repair-deficient cancer types, all previously treated and progressing. Regarding the study as a whole: Tumor-resident clones, often absent from pretreatment blood, expanded after pembrolizumab and then contracted.

The protocol was immunoSEQ multiplex PCR, while the TCRdb copy is restricted to in-frame clones and leaves out a portion. Of roughly 130,000 clones listed, more than 70% are singletons. The CDR3 loop spans 15 amino acids. V shed 0 bases and J shed 1 base, with 10 bases lying between them. The V gene's germline CDR1 is SGHAT and CDR2 FQNNGV. Mismatch repair deficiency was confirmed in all patients, by PCR or immunohistochemistry. The TCR-sequenced patients were a few responders to pembrolizumab. As for this clone: Its matching antigen is unknown.

The chain carries TRBV11-2 and TRBJ2-7, with D tentatively TRBD2 (6 bases). Sequenced here: peripheral blood, sampled almost 74 weeks after starting pembrolizumab. This TCR was recovered from an adult with mismatch repair-deficient cancer. The CDR3 nucleotides are TGTGCCAGCAGCTTAGATGCGGGACTTTCCTACGAGCAGTACTTC. Amino acid sequence: CASSLDAGLSYEQYF.